These T cell receptor beta chains were read from a single sample in a study of blood T cell repertoires in COVID-19. TCRdb's copy holds only in-frame clones and misses some; the assay was immunoSEQ multiplex PCR. The table has about 310,000 clones, around 90% seen once. The sequenced sample consisted of PBMCs or T cells enriched from blood (not recorded which). All receptors derive from a man aged 55 to 70 who had recovered from COVID-19. Each CDR3 is given with its conserved first and last residue. Each record gives: V gene, J gene, D gene, clone size, CDR3 protein, CDR3 DNA. A D gene is named only where the DNA matches it firmly. Clone size is stated in some rows and not others, as once, few, many or a class when expanded.

TRBV5-8	TRBJ2-5	TRBD2	-	CASSGGTSGSNLQKTQYF	TGTGCCAGCAGCGGGGGGACTAGCGGGAGTAACCTTCAGAAGACCCAGTACTTC
TRBV5-1	TRBJ2-7	TRBD2	-	CASSLIYSGGSYEQYF	TGCGCCAGCAGCTTAATCTATAGCGGGGGATCCTACGAGCAGTACTTC
TRBV5-8	TRBJ2-7	TRBD1	-	CASSLGTAASYEQYF	TGTGCCAGCAGCCTAGGGACAGCGGCCTCCTACGAGCAGTACTTC
TRBV5-4	TRBJ2-3	-	-	CASSGGGVLNSDTQYF	TGTGCCAGCAGCGGAGGGGGGGTGCTGAACTCAGATACGCAGTATTTT
TRBV14	TRBJ2-1	-	once	CASSHSLGVAAKDEQFF	TGTGCCAGCAGCCATTCCCTAGGGGTAGCGGCTAAGGATGAGCAGTTCTTC
TRBV6-5	TRBJ2-3	-	-	CATSKTSTDTQYF	TGTGCCACAAGCAAAACTAGTACAGATACGCAGTATTTT
TRBV5-1	TRBJ2-5	TRBD1	-	CASSLSQGEETQYF	TGCGCCAGCAGCCTATCTCAGGGGGAAGAGACCCAGTACTTC
TRBV20-1	TRBJ1-2	-	once	CRAGDNYGYTF	TGCAGGGCCGGGGATAACTATGGCTACACCTTC
TRBV7-8	TRBJ2-7	TRBD2	once	CASSFGLDREQYF	TGTGCCAGCAGCTTCGGACTAGATCGCGAGCAGTACTTC
TRBV9	TRBJ2-1	TRBD1	-	CASSARRQGANEQFF	TGTGCCAGCAGCGCCCGAAGACAGGGGGCAAATGAGCAGTTCTTC
TRBV6-5	TRBJ2-1	TRBD2	once	CALGRADNEQFF	TGTGCCCTCGGGAGGGCCGACAATGAGCAGTTCTTC
TRBV28	TRBJ1-6	TRBD1	-	CASSVPPGTGHSPLHF	TGTGCCAGCAGTGTACCTCCCGGGACAGGGCATTCACCCCTCCACTTT
TRBV29-1	TRBJ1-4	TRBD1	once	CSVNRTGEREKLFF	TGCAGCGTCAATCGGACAGGGGAGAGGGAAAAACTGTTTTTT
TRBV15	TRBJ2-3	TRBD1	-	CATSARQGADTQYF	TGTGCCACCAGCGCTCGACAGGGCGCAGATACGCAGTATTTT
TRBV7-8	TRBJ2-5	TRBD2	-	CASSLRVAGGYQETQYF	TGTGCCAGCAGCTTACGCGTGGCGGGAGGGTACCAAGAGACCCAGTACTTC
TRBV5-1	TRBJ2-1	TRBD2	-	CASSSLAGADYNEQFF	TGCGCCAGCAGCTCGCTAGCGGGAGCGGATTACAATGAGCAGTTCTTC
TRBV2	TRBJ1-1	TRBD1	-	CASILGQGRPNTEAFF	TGTGCCAGCATCCTAGGACAGGGGAGACCGAACACTGAAGCTTTCTTT
TRBV28	TRBJ2-5	TRBD2	-	CASSPRLAGGPRSQYF	TGTGCCAGCAGTCCAAGACTAGCGGGAGGGCCCAGGTCCCAGTACTTC
TRBV19	TRBJ1-5	-	-	CASSMWEGRNQPQHF	TGTGCCAGTAGTATGTGGGAGGGGCGCAATCAGCCCCAGCATTTT
TRBV10-2	TRBJ1-1	TRBD1	-	CASSDPGQANTEAFF	TGCGCCAGCAGTGACCCGGGACAGGCAAACACTGAAGCTTTCTTT
TRBV7-3	TRBJ2-1	TRBD1	few	CASSTGTGSYNEQFF	TGTGCCAGCAGCACCGGGACAGGATCCTACAATGAGCAGTTCTTC
TRBV27	TRBJ2-7	TRBD2	once	CASRRGASGRSFYEQYF	TGTGCCAGCAGGAGAGGGGCTAGCGGGAGAAGTTTCTACGAGCAGTACTTC
TRBV5-6	TRBJ2-7	TRBD2	-	CASSLGLAGEAYEQYF	TGTGCCAGCAGCTTGGGGCTAGCGGGAGAGGCCTACGAGCAGTACTTC
TRBV5-1	TRBJ2-1	TRBD2	once	CASSLASGTIDNEQFF	TGCGCCAGCAGCTTGGCTAGCGGGACTATCGACAATGAGCAGTTCTTC
TRBV2	TRBJ2-6	-	-	CASSLATGANVLTF	TGTGCCAGCAGCCTAGCAACTGGGGCCAACGTCCTGACTTTC
TRBV21-1	TRBJ2-1	-	-	CASSKVHTERSYNEQFF	TGTGCCAGCAGCAAAGTTCACACCGAACGCTCCTACAATGAGCAGTTCTTC
TRBV27	TRBJ2-7	-	-	CASSLTGNEQYF	TGTGCCAGCAGTCTTACAGGGAACGAGCAGTACTTC
TRBV30	TRBJ2-1	TRBD2	-	CAWASGRFNNEQFF	TGTGCCTGGGCCAGCGGGAGATTCAACAATGAGCAGTTCTTC
TRBV27	TRBJ2-7	TRBD1	-	CASRRTGYSYEQYF	TGTGCCAGCAGGAGGACAGGCTACTCCTACGAGCAGTACTTC
TRBV7-9	TRBJ2-2	TRBD2	once	CASSPTGLAGYTGELFF	TGTGCCAGCAGCCCGACGGGACTAGCGGGATACACCGGGGAGCTGTTTTTT
TRBV14	TRBJ2-3	-	-	CASSQQQTSSTDTQYF	TGTGCCAGCAGCCAACAACAGACCTCTAGCACAGATACGCAGTATTTT
TRBV7-2	TRBJ2-7	TRBD2	-	CASSLGGSGDEQYF	TGTGCCAGCAGCTTAGGGGGTAGCGGGGACGAGCAGTACTTC
TRBV7-9	TRBJ1-3	-	-	CASSASTGFVNTIYF	TGTGCCAGCAGCGCCTCGACAGGATTCGTAAACACCATATATTTT
TRBV24-1	TRBJ1-5	-	-	CATSDGARGNQPQHF	TGTGCCACCAGTGATGGGGCCCGCGGCAATCAGCCCCAGCATTTT
TRBV28	TRBJ1-5	TRBD1	-	CASSADRGGNQPQHF	TGTGCCAGCAGCGCGGACAGGGGGGGTAATCAGCCCCAGCATTTT
TRBV7-2	TRBJ2-7	TRBD2	-	CASSREGTSGREEQYF	TGTGCCAGCAGCCGCGAAGGGACTAGCGGGAGGGAAGAGCAGTACTTC
TRBV7-3	TRBJ1-1	-	-	CASSLIGGRNTEAFF	TGTGCCAGCAGCTTAATTGGAGGACGGAACACTGAAGCTTTCTTT
TRBV5-1	TRBJ2-3	-	-	CASSLFAGTTDTQYF	TGCGCCAGCAGCTTGTTTGCGGGAACCACAGATACGCAGTATTTT
TRBV9	TRBJ2-7	TRBD1	few	CASSLGQVNEQYF	TGTGCCAGCAGCTTGGGACAGGTTAACGAGCAGTACTTC
TRBV28	TRBJ2-1	TRBD1	-	CASSRDRGSYNEQFF	TGTGCCAGCAGCCGGGACAGGGGCTCCTACAATGAGCAGTTCTTC
TRBV3-1/TRBV3-2	TRBJ1-5	-	-	CASSPGASNQPQHF	TGTGCCAGCAGCCCAGGGGCGAGCAATCAGCCCCAGCATTTT
TRBV13	TRBJ2-7	TRBD1	few	CASSYGTGSYEQYF	TGTGCCAGCAGCTACGGGACAGGGTCCTACGAGCAGTACTTC
TRBV6-5	TRBJ2-1	TRBD2	-	CASTMQGLAYNEQFF	TGTGCCAGCACCATGCAGGGACTAGCCTACAATGAGCAGTTCTTC